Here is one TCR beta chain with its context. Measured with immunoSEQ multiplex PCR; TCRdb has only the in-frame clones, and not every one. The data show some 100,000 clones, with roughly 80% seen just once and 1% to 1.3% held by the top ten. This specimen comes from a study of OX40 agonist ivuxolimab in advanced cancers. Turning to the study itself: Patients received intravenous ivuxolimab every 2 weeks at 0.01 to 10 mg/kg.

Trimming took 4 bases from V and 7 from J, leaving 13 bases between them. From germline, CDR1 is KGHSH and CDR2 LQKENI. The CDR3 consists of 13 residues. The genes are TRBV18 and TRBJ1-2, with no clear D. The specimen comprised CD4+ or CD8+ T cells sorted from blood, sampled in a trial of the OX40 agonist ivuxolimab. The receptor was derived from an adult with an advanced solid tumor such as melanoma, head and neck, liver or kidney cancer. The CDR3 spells CASSHGEGPGYTF. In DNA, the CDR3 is TGTGCCAGCTCACACGGTGAGGGTCCTGGCTACACCTTC.